A single sample gave rise to the 8 T cell receptor beta chains below, sequenced in a study of OX40 agonist ivuxolimab in advanced cancers. Assay used: immunoSEQ multiplex PCR; TCRdb lists only in-frame clones, some missing. The table records 70,000 or so clones, roughly nine tenths of them present only once. The material sequenced was CD4+ or CD8+ T cells sorted from blood, taken in a trial of the OX40 agonist ivuxolimab. Every receptor here comes from an adult with an advanced solid tumor such as melanoma, head and neck, liver or kidney cancer.

J is TRBJ1-2 and V is TRBV29-1; D is uncertain. Trimming removed 3 bases at V and 2 bases at J, with 4 bases between. The CDR3 runs to 11 residues. Per the germline V gene, CDR1 is SQVTM and CDR2 is ANQGSEA. CDR3 nucleotide sequence: TGCAGCGTTGACCTAAACTATGGCTACACCTTC. It codes for CSVDLNYGYTF.

The V and J genes are TRBV15 and TRBJ2-5; D remains unclear. Trimming shortened V by 4 bases and J by 1 base, and 13 bases separated the two germline ends. There are 15 residues in the CDR3. The germline gives CDR1 LNHNV, CDR2 YYDKDF (reference sequence). The CDR3 DNA is TGTGCCACCAGCAAACAACGATCCCCCCAAGAGACCCAGTACTTC. Its translation: CATSKQRSPQETQYF.

The J gene is TRBJ1-5, the V gene TRBV4-1, with D unresolved. The CDR3 is 16 residues long. Germline V gene sequence: CDR1 MGHRA, CDR2 YSYEKL. With 4 bases removed from V and 2 bases from J, the gap between germline ends came to 15 bases. The CDR3 sequence: CASSLYLRAGNQPQHF. The CDR3 DNA sequence: TGCGCCAGCAGCCTTTATTTGAGAGCCGGCAATCAGCCCCAGCATTTT.

The chain links TRBV7-9 to TRBJ2-3; D gene unclear. The CDR3 is made up of 15 amino acids. Germline assignment: CDR1 SEHNR and CDR2 FQNEAQ (reference sequence). The V end was cut by 5 bases, the J end by 2 bases, with 14 bases between. This CDR3 reads CASSPSTSHTDTQYF. The CDR3 DNA sequence: TGTGCCAGCAGCCCCTCAACGTCCCACACAGATACGCAGTATTTT.

CDR3 sequence reads: CASSDQGAGELFF. DNA of the CDR3: TGTGCCAGCAGCGATCAGGGGGCCGGGGAGCTGTTTTTT. The genes are TRBV2 and TRBJ2-2; 7 nucleotides line up with TRBD1. After removal of 6 bases from V and 6 bases from J, the junction contained 4 bases not matched to a gene. Looked up from germline, CDR1 is SNHLY and CDR2 is FYNNEI. The CDR3 runs to 13 residues.

The chain couples TRBV5-4 to TRBJ2-7, with D possibly being TRBD1 or TRBD2 (5 bases each). The CDR3 is made up of 14 amino acids. Trimming removed 4 bases from V and 7 bases from J, with 18 bases in between. Germline CDR1 and CDR2: SGHNT and YYREEE (reference sequence). The CDR3 loop is CASSGTTGTGEQYF. The CDR3 bases are TGTGCCAGCAGCGGTACGACGGGGACGGGGGAGCAGTACTTC.

This chain connects TRBV4-3 to TRBJ2-1; 14 bases are a match to TRBD2. CDR3 length: 17 residues. Germline V lookup: CDR1 LGHNA, CDR2 YSLEER. The V and J ends lost 3 bases and 12 bases, in that order; junction bases with no gene match: 13. The DNA of the CDR3 is TGCGCCAGCAGCCAGTCCCGGACTAGCGGGAGGACAGTGGGGCAGTTCTTC. Its protein is CASSQSRTSGRTVGQFF.

The gene calls are TRBV28 and TRBJ2-7, with D unresolved. CDR3 size: 13 residues. Germline values: CDR1 MDHEN, CDR2 SYDVKM. V was cut by 4 bases and J by 5 bases, with 12 bases left in between. The CDR3 nucleotides are TGTGCCAGCAGTTCAGGACCAAATCACGAGCAGTACTTC. It yields the protein CASSSGPNHEQYF. Combining the CDR3 with reference TRBV28 and TRBJ2-7 gives the whole variable domain DVKVTQSSRYLVKRTGEKVFLECVQDMDHENMFWYRQDPGLGLRLIYFSYDVKMKEKGDIPEGYSVSREKKERFSLILESASTNQTSMYLCASSSGPNHEQYFGPGTRLTVT.